Following are 28 T cell receptor beta chains from one sample sequenced in a study of T-cell memory formation after mild COVID-19. TCRdb re-called the 5' RACE reads through MiXCR, storing one row per CDR3 protein. The sample has roughly 450,000 distinct CDR3 sequences, about 20% seen once; the top ten hold around 12%. Sequencing was done on a sample of PBMCs or a T cell subset sorted from them (not recorded which). These receptor sequences come from an adult woman who had mild COVID-19 (a few samples of this study predate the infection). Cell type and time point are not known.

The chain joins TRBV4-2 to TRBJ2-5, with TRBD2 as a possible D gene (6 bases). This CDR3 is built from 16 residues. V lost 0 bases, J lost 5 bases, and 16 bases lay in between. In germline, CDR1 is LGHNA, CDR2 YNFKEQ. The CDR3 is CASSQDPGGRGETQYF. CDR3 nucleotides: TGTGCCAGCAGCCAAGATCCCGGGGGACGGGGGGAGACCCAGTACTTC.

The V call is TRBV24-1, the J call TRBJ2-7; no clear D. Germline lookup yields CDR1 KGHDR and CDR2 SFDVKD. V lost 4 bases and J lost 6, with 12 bases in between. This CDR3 contains 13 residues. CDR3 sequence: CATSEAGRREQYF. In DNA, the CDR3 is TGTGCCACCAGTGAGGCTGGACGTCGCGAGCAGTACTTC.

This clonotype has just a few counts. V and J are TRBV5-1 and TRBJ1-2; D perhaps matches TRBD1 (6 bases). Germline loops: CDR1 SGHRS, CDR2 YFSETQ. This CDR3 comprises 14 residues. V was trimmed by 4 bases and J by 5 bases, leaving 15 bases between them. The CDR3 DNA sequence: TGCGCCAGCAGCCCCTCAGGGGAAGGGTATGGCTACACCTTC. Translating gives CASSPSGEGYGYTF.

The table lists this clonotype with a few counts. The V call is TRBV12-3 or TRBV12-4, the J call TRBJ2-7; D call uncertain. This CDR3 has 12 amino acids. Trimming took 7 bases from V and 4 from J, leaving 11 bases between them. For the CDR3, the DNA is TGTGCCAGCACGGGCCAACGATACGAGCAGTACTTC. Protein: CASTGQRYEQYF.

The chain links TRBV19 to TRBJ2-2; 8 nucleotides line up with TRBD2. The CDR3 runs 13 residues. The V and J ends lost 10 bases and 4 bases, in that order; junction bases with no gene match: 5. Germline loops: CDR1 LNHDA, CDR2 SQIVND (reference sequence). CDR3 loop: CATALAATGELFF. CDR3 coding DNA: TGTGCCACAGCACTAGCGGCCACCGGGGAGCTGTTTTTT.

This clonotype was observed a few times. The chain has TRBV7-3 and TRBJ2-3, with D unresolved. The germline CDR1 and CDR2 sequences are SGHTA and FQGTGA. V lost 2 bases and J 6 bases, leaving 9 bases between the germline ends. This CDR3 has 13 residues. The CDR3 sequence is CASSLRPRDTQYF. CDR3 nucleotide sequence: TGTGCCAGCAGCTTACGTCCGAGGGATACGCAGTATTTT.

The gene calls are TRBV29-1 and TRBJ2-3; 9 bases map to TRBD1. The length of the CDR3 is 16 residues. V lost 1 base, J lost 1 base, and 6 bases stayed unmatched. Looked up from germline, CDR1 is SQVTM and CDR2 is ANQGSEA. DNA of the CDR3: TGCAGCGTTGAAGGGGGACAGGGAACCCGCACAGATACGCAGTATTTT. Amino acids: CSVEGGQGTRTDTQYF.

This clonotype was found a few times. The rearrangement joins TRBV6-5 to TRBJ2-1; D gene uncertain. From germline, CDR1 is MNHEY and CDR2 SVGAGI. Trimming removed 2 bases from V and 7 bases from J, with 9 bases in between. The length of the CDR3 is 13 residues. CDR3 DNA: TGTGCCAGCAGTTACACCATCGGGAATGAGCAGTTCTTC. It translates to CASSYTIGNEQFF.

The table lists this clonotype with many counts. The rearrangement links TRBV12-3 or TRBV12-4 to TRBJ2-1; no clear D. V shed 3 bases and J shed 15 bases, with 12 bases lying between them. This CDR3 region has 11 residues. The CDR3 spells CASSFGVQRFF. The DNA for the CDR3 is TGTGCCAGCAGTTTTGGTGTGCAAAGGTTCTTC.

This clonotype has ten or more counts. The genes are TRBV20-1 and TRBJ2-3, with D perhaps matching TRBD2 (5 bases). This CDR3 is built from 16 residues. Looked up from germline, CDR1 is DFQATT and CDR2 is SNEGSKA (reference sequence). Between the trimmed V and J ends, which lost 0 bases and 0 bases, there was a span of 13 bases. CDR3: CSARDPERPSTDTQYF. The CDR3 DNA follows: TGCAGTGCTAGAGATCCGGAGCGGCCTAGCACAGATACGCAGTATTTT.

The chain uses TRBV5-4 and TRBJ1-1; no definite D call. Per the germline V gene, CDR1 is SGHNT and CDR2 is YYREEE (reference sequence). The ends were cut back, 0 bases at V and 1 base at J, with 4 bases in the middle. This CDR3 comprises 13 residues. The CDR3 coding sequence is TGTGCCAGCAGCTTGGTGGCGAACACTGAAGCTTTCTTT. Encoded protein: CASSLVANTEAFF.

The rearrangement uses TRBV6-5 and TRBJ2-3, with 11 bases identical to TRBD2. With V trimmed by 4 bases and J by 6 bases, 3 bases remained unmatched. Germline lookup yields CDR1 MNHEY and CDR2 SVGAGI. There are 14 residues in the CDR3. CDR3 nucleotide sequence: TGTGCCAGCAGTTCGGGACTAGCGGCCGATACGCAGTATTTT. This sequence encodes CASSSGLAADTQYF.

Here the CDR3 DNA reads TGCAGTGCCGCATTGTGGACAGAGGACAATGAGCAGTTCTTC. This gives the protein CSAALWTEDNEQFF. J is TRBJ2-1 and V is TRBV20-1; a possible D gene is TRBD1 (6 bases). V was clipped by 6 bases and J by 5 bases, with 17 bases between them. The CDR3 spans 14 residues. Germline V gives CDR1 DFQATT, CDR2 SNEGSKA (reference sequence).

This chain connects TRBV29-1 to TRBJ1-1; D is undetermined. CDR1 SQVTM and CDR2 ANQGSEA come from the germline V gene. The V end lost 7 bases, the J end lost 2 bases, and 17 bases lay between the germline ends. CDR3 length: 14 amino acids. The CDR3 DNA is TGCAGCGCCAGTATGACAAGGGTAAACACTGAAGCTTTCTTT. This codes for CSASMTRVNTEAFF.

This clonotype was observed a handful of times. The chain is built from TRBV3-1 and TRBJ2-4; 8 bases are shared with TRBD1. This CDR3 region has 17 residues. Germline CDR1 is LGHDT and CDR2 is YNNKEL (reference sequence). Germline trimming cut 3 bases from V and 0 bases from J; bases unmatched to any gene: 7. Here the CDR3 DNA reads TGTGCCAGCAGCCAGGCCGACAGGGGCCGAGCCAAAAACATTCAGTACTTC. Translation: CASSQADRGRAKNIQYF.

This clonotype was counted a few times. The chain is built from TRBV7-9 and TRBJ2-1, with D tentatively TRBD2 (5 bases). The V gene's germline CDR1 is SEHNR and CDR2 FQNEAQ (reference sequence). The germline V and J ends were trimmed by 1 base and 8 bases, with 12 bases remaining between them. The CDR3 has 14 amino acids. CDR3 coding DNA: TGTGCCAGCAGCTTAGAGGAAACGGAGGATGAGCAGTTCTTC. This sequence encodes CASSLEETEDEQFF.

The V call is TRBV27, the J call TRBJ2-1; 8 bases match TRBD1. The germline CDR1 and CDR2 sequences are MNHEY and SMNVEV (reference sequence). The CDR3 contains 18 residues. After removal of 0 bases from V and 4 bases from J, the junction contained 11 bases not matched to a gene. The CDR3 region has the DNA TGTGCCAGCAGTTTATCAGGTATCTTTCGGGACAGGTACAATGAGCAGTTCTTC. Its protein is CASSLSGIFRDRYNEQFF.

The gene calls are TRBV7-2 and TRBJ2-3; D is uncertain. The ends were cut back, 7 bases at V and 6 bases at J, with 14 bases in the middle. The length of the CDR3 is 13 residues. The germline gives CDR1 SGHTA, CDR2 FQGNSA. In DNA form, the CDR3 reads TGTGCCAGCACGAACCCCGGGCGGGATACGCAGTATTTT. Its protein product is CASTNPGRDTQYF.

This chain joins TRBV29-1 and TRBJ2-3, with 11 bases matching TRBD1. The J segment lost 4 bases and the V segment lost 8 bases, leaving 11 bases of the junction unmatched. Per the germline V gene, CDR1 is SQVTM and CDR2 is ANQGSEA. There are 15 residues in the CDR3. DNA of the CDR3: TGCAGCACCCCAGCCGGGACAGGGGGTTCAGATACGCAGTATTTT. Translating it yields CSTPAGTGGSDTQYF.

The J gene is TRBJ1-2, the V gene TRBV5-1; 9 bases are shared with TRBD1. CDR1 and CDR2 from the germline V gene are SGHRS and YFSETQ. CDR3 length: 15 residues. Trimming at V came to 4 bases and at J to 6 bases, leaving 10 bases not matched to a gene. The CDR3 DNA is TGCGCCAGCAGCCCTCACTGGACAGGGGAAAATGGCTACACCTTC. Residues: CASSPHWTGENGYTF.

A few counts support this clonotype. V is TRBV7-9 and J is TRBJ2-7; tentatively, D is TRBD1 (6 bases). The CDR3 has 13 residues. V was pared by 6 bases and J by 2 bases, with 11 bases between. Per the germline V gene, CDR1 is SEHNR and CDR2 is FQNEAQ (reference sequence). CDR3 nucleotide sequence: TGTGCCAGCAGGGAAGGGGGAGCCTACGAGCAGTACTTC. Amino acids: CASREGGAYEQYF. The whole variable domain, filled in from reference TRBV7-9 and TRBJ2-7, reads DTGVSQNPRHKITKRGQNVTFRCDPISEHNRLYWYRQTLGQGPEFLTYFQNEAQLEKSRLLSDRFSAERPKGSFSTLEIQRTEQGDSAMYLCASREGGAYEQYFGPGTRLTVT.

The chain is built from TRBV12-3 or TRBV12-4 and TRBJ1-1, with D possibly TRBD1 on 5 matching bases. The germline V and J ends were trimmed by 5 bases and 5 bases, with 15 bases remaining between them. The CDR3 is made up of 14 amino acids. The CDR3 spells CASSQRGGETEAFF. CDR3 coding DNA: TGTGCCAGCAGTCAACGTGGGGGGGAGACTGAAGCTTTCTTT.

Many counts were recorded for this clonotype. This chain joins TRBV4-1 and TRBJ1-3; 7 nucleotides align to TRBD1. From germline, CDR1 is MGHRA and CDR2 YSYEKL. V was pared by 1 base and J by 6 bases, with 9 bases of the junction left unmatched. This CDR3 spans 16 amino acids. CDR3 sequence: CASSQADRGQANTIYF. The CDR3 DNA reads as TGCGCCAGCAGCCAAGCTGACCGCGGACAGGCAAACACCATATATTTT.

This clonotype was seen a handful of times. V usage is TRBV7-9 and J usage is TRBJ2-7; D ambiguous. This CDR3 is built from 14 residues. V lost 2 bases and J 3 bases, leaving 11 bases between the germline ends. Germline CDR1 is SEHNR and CDR2 is FQNEAQ (reference sequence). The CDR3 sequence: CASSLSTKNYEQYF. CDR3 DNA: TGTGCCAGCAGCTTATCTACTAAAAACTACGAGCAGTACTTC. The full variable domain, in which reference TRBV7-9 and TRBJ2-7 provide the parts outside the CDR3, is DTGVSQNPRHKITKRGQNVTFRCDPISEHNRLYWYRQTLGQGPEFLTYFQNEAQLEKSRLLSDRFSAERPKGSFSTLEIQRTEQGDSAMYLCASSLSTKNYEQYFGPGTRLTVT.

This clonotype has just a few counts. J is TRBJ2-1 and V is TRBV12-3 or TRBV12-4, with D hard to call. This CDR3 is built from 15 residues. The germline V and J ends were trimmed by 1 base and 5 bases, with 12 bases remaining between them. The CDR3 reads CASSLELGGNNEQFF. CDR3 in DNA: TGTGCCAGCAGTTTAGAATTAGGCGGAAACAATGAGCAGTTCTTC.

This clonotype came up many times. The gene calls are TRBV5-4 and TRBJ2-3; possibly TRBD2 for D (6 bases). Trimming removed 3 bases at V and 7 bases at J, with 21 bases between. This CDR3 spans 16 amino acids. Germline CDR1 is SGHNT and CDR2 is YYREEE (reference sequence). The DNA for the CDR3 is TGTGCCAGCAGCTCTCAGGCGGGACCACGGGGAAATACGCAGTATTTT. Residues: CASSSQAGPRGNTQYF.

The J gene is TRBJ2-5, the V gene TRBV6-6; 9 bases are a match to TRBD1. The CDR3 spans 12 residues. CDR1 and CDR2 (germline): MNHNY, SVGAGI (reference sequence). Trimming removed 10 bases from V and 3 bases from J; junction bases left unmatched: 3. The CDR3 is CATRQGEETQYF. The CDR3 coding sequence is TGTGCCACCCGACAGGGGGAAGAGACCCAGTACTTC.

This clonotype was observed a few times. CDR3 loop: CASSVPTSGGPPDYEQYF. The CDR3 DNA is TGTGCCAGCAGCGTACCAACTAGCGGGGGGCCGCCCGACTACGAGCAGTACTTC. The chain links TRBV9 to TRBJ2-7, with 12 bases lining up with TRBD2. CDR3 length: 18 amino acids. V lost 1 base and J lost 3; bases outside the gene matches: 11. CDR1 is SGDLS and CDR2 is YYNGEE in the germline V gene.